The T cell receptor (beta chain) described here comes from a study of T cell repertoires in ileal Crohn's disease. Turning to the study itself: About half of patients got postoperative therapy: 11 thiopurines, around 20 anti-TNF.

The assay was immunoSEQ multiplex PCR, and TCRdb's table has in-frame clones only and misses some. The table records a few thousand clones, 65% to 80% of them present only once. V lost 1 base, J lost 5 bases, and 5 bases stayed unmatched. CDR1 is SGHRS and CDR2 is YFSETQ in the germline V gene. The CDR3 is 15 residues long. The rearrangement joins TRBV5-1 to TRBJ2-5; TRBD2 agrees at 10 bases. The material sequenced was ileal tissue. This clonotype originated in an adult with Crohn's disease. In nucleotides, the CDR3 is TGCGCCAGCAGCTTGTGGTCTAGCGGGAGTGAGACCCAGTACTTC. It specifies CASSLWSSGSETQYF.